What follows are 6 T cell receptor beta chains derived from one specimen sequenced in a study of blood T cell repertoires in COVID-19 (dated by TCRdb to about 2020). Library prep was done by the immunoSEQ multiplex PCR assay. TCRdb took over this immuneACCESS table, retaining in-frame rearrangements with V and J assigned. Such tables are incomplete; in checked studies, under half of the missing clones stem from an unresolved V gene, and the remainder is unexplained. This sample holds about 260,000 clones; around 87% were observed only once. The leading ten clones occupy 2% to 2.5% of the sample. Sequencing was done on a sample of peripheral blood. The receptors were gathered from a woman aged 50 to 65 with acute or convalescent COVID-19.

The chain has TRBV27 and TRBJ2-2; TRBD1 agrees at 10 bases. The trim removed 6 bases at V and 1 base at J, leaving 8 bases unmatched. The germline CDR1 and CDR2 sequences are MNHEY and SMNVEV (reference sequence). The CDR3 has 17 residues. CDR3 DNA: TGTGCCAGCAGCCCCGACAGGGGGCTTTTGAACACCGGGGAGCTGTTTTTT. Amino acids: CASSPDRGLLNTGELFF.

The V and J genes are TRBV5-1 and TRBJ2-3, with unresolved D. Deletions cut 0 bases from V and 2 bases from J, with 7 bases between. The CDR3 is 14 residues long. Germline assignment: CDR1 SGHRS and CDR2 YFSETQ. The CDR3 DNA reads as TGCGCCAGCAGCTTGGACAAGTTCACAGATACGCAGTATTTT. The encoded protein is CASSLDKFTDTQYF. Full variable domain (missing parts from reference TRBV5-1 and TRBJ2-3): KAGVTQTPRYLIKTRGQQVTLSCSPISGHRSVSWYQQTPGQGLQFLFEYFSETQRNKGNFPGRFSGRQFSNSRSEMNVSTLELGDSALYLCASSLDKFTDTQYFGPGTRLTVL.

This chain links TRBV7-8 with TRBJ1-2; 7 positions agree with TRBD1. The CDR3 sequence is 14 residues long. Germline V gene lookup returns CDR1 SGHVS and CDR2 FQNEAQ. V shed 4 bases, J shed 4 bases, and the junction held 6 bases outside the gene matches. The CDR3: CASSSRQGAYGYTF. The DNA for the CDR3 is TGTGCCAGCAGCTCCCGACAGGGTGCCTATGGCTACACCTTC.

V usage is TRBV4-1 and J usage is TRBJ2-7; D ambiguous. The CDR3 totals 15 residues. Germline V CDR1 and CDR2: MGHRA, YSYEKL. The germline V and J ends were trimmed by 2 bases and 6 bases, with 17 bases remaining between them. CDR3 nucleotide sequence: TGCGCCAGCAGCCAAACGAACGCGGCGCGAAGCGAGCAGTACTTC. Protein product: CASSQTNAARSEQYF.

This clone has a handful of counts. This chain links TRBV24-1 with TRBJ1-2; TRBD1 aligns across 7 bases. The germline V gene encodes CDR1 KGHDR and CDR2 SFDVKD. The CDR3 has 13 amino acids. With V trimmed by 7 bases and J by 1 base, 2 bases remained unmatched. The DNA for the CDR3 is TGTGCCACCAGGGCAGGGGGTAACTATGGCTACACCTTC. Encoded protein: CATRAGGNYGYTF.

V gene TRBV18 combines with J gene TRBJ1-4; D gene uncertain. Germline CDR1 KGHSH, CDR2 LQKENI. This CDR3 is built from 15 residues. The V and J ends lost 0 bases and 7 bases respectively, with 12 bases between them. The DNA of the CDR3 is TGTGCCAGCTCACCACCACCACCAGGCAGTGAAAAACTGTTTTTT. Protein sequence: CASSPPPPGSEKLFF.